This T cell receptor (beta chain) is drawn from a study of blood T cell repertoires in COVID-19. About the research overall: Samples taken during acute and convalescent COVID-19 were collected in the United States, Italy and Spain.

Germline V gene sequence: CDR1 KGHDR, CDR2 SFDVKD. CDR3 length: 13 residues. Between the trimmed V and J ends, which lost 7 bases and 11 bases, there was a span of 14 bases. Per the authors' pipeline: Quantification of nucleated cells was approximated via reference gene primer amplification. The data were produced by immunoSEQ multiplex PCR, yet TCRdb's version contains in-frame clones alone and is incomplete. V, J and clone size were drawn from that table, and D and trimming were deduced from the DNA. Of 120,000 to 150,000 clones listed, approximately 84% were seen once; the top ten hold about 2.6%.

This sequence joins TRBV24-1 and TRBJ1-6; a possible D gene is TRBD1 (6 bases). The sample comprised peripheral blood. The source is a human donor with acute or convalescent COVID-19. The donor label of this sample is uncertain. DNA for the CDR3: TGTGCCACCAGCAGGGGCGGTATTACACCCCTCCACTTT. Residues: CATSRGGITPLHF.